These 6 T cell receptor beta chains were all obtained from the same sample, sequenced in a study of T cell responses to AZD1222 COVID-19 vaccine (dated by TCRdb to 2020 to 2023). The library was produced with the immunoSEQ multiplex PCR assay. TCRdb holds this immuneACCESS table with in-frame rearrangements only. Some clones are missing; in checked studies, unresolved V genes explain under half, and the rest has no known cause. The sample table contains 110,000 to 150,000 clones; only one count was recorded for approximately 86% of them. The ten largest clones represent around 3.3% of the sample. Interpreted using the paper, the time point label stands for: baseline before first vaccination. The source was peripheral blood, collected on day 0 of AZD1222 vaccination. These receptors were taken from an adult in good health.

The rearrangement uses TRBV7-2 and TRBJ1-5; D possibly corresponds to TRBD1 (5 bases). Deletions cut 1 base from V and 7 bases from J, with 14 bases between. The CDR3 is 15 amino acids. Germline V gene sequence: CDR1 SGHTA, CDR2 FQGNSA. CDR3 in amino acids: CASSLDMGDGQPQHF. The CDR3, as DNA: TGTGCCAGCAGCTTAGATATGGGGGACGGGCAGCCCCAGCATTTT.

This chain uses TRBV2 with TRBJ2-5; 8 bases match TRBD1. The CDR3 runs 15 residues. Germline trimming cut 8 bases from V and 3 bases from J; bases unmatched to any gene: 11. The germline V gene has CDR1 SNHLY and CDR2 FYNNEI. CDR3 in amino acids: CASAGTGLPEETQYF. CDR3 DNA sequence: TGTGCCAGCGCGGGGACAGGATTACCCGAAGAGACCCAGTACTTC.

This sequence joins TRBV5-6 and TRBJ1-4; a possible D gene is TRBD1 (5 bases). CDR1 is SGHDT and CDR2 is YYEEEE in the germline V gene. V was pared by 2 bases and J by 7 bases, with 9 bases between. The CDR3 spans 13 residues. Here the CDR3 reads CASSFRQGEKLFF. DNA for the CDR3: TGTGCCAGCAGCTTCAGGCAGGGTGAAAAACTGTTTTTT.

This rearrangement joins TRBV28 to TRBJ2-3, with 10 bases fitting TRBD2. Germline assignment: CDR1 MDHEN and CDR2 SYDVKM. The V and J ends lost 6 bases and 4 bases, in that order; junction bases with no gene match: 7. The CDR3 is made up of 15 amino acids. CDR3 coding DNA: TGTGCCAGCAGCCCTAGCGGGAGTCCGGCAGATACGCAGTATTTT. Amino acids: CASSPSGSPADTQYF.

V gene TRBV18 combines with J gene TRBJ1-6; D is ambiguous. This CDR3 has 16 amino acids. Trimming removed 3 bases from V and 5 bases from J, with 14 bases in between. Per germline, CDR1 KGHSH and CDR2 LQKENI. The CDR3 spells CASSPLRAADNSPLHF. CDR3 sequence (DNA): TGTGCCAGCTCACCGTTACGGGCCGCCGATAATTCACCCCTCCACTTT.

The CDR3 loop is CASSVSGTSNTGELFF. CDR3 DNA sequence: TGTGCCAGCAGCGTATCCGGGACCTCGAACACCGGGGAGCTGTTTTTT. V is TRBV9 and J is TRBJ2-2, with D perhaps assigned TRBD1 or TRBD2 (5 bases each). The CDR3 sequence is 16 residues long. Germline assignment: CDR1 SGDLS and CDR2 YYNGEE. V was shortened by 1 base and J by 0 bases, with 10 bases between the two germline ends.